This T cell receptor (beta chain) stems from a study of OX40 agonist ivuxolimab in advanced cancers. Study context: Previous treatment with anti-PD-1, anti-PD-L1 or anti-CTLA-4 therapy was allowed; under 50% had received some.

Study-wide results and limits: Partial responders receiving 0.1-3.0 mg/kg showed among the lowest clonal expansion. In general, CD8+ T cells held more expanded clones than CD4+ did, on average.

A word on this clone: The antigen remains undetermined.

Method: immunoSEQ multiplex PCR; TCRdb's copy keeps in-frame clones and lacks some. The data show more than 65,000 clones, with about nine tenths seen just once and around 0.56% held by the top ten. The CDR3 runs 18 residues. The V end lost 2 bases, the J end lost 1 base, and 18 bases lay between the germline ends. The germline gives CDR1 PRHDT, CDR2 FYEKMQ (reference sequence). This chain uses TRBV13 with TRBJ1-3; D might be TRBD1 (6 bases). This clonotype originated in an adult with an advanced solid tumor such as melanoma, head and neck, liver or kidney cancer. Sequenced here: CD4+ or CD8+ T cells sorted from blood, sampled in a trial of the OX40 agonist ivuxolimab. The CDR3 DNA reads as TGTGCCAGCAGCTTAATGGGACACCCCTCTTTTTCTGGAAACACCATATATTTT. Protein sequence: CASSLMGHPSFSGNTIYF. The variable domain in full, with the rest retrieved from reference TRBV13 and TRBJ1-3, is AAGVIQSPRHLIKEKRETATLKCYPIPRHDTVYWYQQGPGQDPQFLISFYEKMQSDKGSIPDRFSAQQFSDYHSELNMSSLELGDSALYFCASSLMGHPSFSGNTIYFGEGSWLTVV.